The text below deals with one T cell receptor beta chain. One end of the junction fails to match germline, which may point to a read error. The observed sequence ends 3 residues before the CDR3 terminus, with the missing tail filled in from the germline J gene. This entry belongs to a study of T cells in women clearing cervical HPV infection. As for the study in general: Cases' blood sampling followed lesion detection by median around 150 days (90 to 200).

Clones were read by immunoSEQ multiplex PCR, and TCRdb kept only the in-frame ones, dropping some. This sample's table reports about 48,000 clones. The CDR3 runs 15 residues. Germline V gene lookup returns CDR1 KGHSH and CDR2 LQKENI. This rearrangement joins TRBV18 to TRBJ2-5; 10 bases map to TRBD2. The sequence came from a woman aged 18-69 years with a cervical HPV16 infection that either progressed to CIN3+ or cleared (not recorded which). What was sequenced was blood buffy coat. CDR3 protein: CASAPSLAGTETQYF. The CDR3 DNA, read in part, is TGTGCCAGCGCACCGTCACTAGCGGGGACGGAGACC. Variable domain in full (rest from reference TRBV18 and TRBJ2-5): NAGVMQNPRHLVRRRGQEARLRCSPMKGHSHVYWYRQLPEEGLKFMVYLQKENIIDESGMPKERFSAEFPKEGPSILRIQQVVRGDSAAYFCASAPSLAGTETQYFGPGTRLLVL.